This TCR beta chain appears in the sequencing data of a study of PD-L1 blockade in urothelial cancer. Time point of the sample: pretreatment peripheral blood. Assay: immunoSEQ multiplex PCR; the TCRdb copy retains only in-frame clones and omits some. This sample yields around 38,000 clones, of which 84% are seen a single time; roughly 14% belongs to the top ten. This receptor was obtained from a man aged 55 to 70 with urothelial cancer. The sequencing here drew on PBMCs, taken around atezolizumab (anti-PD-L1) treatment.

CDR3 in amino acids: CASSDPGAGANVLTF. For the CDR3, the DNA is TGCGCCAGCAGTGATCCGGGAGCTGGGGCCAACGTCCTGACTTTC. The rearrangement joins TRBV10-2 to TRBJ2-6; D possibly corresponds to TRBD2 (6 bases). The CDR3 consists of 15 residues. V lost 3 bases and J 2 bases, leaving 8 bases between the germline ends. CDR1 WSHSY and CDR2 SAAADI come from the germline V gene.